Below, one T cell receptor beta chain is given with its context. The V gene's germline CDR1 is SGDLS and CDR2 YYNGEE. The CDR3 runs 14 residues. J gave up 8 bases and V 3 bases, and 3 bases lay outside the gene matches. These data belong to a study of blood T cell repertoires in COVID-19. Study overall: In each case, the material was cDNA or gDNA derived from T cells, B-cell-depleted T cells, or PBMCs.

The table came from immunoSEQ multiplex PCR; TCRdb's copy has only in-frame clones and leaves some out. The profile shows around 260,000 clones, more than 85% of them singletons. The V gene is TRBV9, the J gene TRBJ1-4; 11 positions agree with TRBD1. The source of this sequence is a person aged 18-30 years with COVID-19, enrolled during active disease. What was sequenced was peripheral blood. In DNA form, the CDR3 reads TGTGCCAGCAGCGCCGGGACAGGGGGAGAAAAACTGTTTTTT. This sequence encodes CASSAGTGGEKLFF.